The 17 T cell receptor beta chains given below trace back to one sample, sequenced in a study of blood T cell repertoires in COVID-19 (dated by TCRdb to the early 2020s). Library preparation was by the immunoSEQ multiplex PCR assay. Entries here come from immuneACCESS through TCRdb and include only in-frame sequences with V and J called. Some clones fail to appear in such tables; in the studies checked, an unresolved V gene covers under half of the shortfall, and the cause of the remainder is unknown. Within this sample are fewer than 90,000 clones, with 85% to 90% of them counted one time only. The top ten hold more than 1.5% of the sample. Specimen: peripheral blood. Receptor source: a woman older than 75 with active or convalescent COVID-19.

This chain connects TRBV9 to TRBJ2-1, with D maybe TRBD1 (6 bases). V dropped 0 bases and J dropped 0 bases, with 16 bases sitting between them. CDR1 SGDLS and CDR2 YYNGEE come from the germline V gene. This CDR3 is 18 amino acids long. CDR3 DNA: TGTGCCAGCAGCGTAGGTTATCGGACAGAGAGCTCCTACAATGAGCAGTTCTTC. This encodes CASSVGYRTESSYNEQFF.

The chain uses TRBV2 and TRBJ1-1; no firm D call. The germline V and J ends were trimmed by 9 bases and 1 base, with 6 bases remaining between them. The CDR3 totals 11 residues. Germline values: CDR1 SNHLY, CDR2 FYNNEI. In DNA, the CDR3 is TGTGCCAGTTCCAGGAACACTGAAGCTTTCTTT. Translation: CASSRNTEAFF.

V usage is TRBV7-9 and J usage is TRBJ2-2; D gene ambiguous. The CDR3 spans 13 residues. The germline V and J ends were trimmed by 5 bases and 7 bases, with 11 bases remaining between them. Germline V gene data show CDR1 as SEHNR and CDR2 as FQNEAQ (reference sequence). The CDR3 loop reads CASSLQAGGELFF. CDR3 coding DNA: TGTGCCAGCAGCCTCCAAGCAGGCGGGGAGCTGTTTTTT.

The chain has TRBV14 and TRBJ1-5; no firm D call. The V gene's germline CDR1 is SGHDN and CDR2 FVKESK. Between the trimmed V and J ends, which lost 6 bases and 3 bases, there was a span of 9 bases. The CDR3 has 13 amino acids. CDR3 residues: CASRKTYNQPQHF. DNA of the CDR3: TGTGCCAGCAGAAAGACTTACAATCAGCCCCAGCATTTT.

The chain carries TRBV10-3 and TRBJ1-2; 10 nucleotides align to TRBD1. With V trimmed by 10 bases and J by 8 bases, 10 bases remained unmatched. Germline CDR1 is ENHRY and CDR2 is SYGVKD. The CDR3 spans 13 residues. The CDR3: CATHDRGRFGYTF. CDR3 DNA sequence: TGTGCCACACACGACAGGGGGCGTTTCGGCTACACCTTC.

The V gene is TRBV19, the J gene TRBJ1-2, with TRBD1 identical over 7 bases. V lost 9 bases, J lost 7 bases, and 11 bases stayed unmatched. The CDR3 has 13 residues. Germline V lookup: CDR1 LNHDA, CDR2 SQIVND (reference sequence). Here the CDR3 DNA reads TGTGCCAGCTCTAGAAGGGGGCAGAGTGGCTACACCTTC. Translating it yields CASSRRGQSGYTF. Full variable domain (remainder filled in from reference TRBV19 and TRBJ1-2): DGGITQSPKYLFRKEGQNVTLSCEQNLNHDAMYWYRQDPGQGLRLIYYSQIVNDFQKGDIAEGYSVSREKKESFPLTVTSAQKNPTAFYLCASSRRGQSGYTFGSGTRLTVV.

The CDR3 here is CASSIGELREGYTF. CDR3 coding DNA: TGTGCCAGTAGTATAGGCGAACTTCGGGAGGGCTACACCTTC. The V and J genes are TRBV19 and TRBJ1-2; no clear D gene. Deletions cut 1 base from V and 8 bases from J, with 14 bases between. The CDR3 sequence is 14 residues long. CDR1 is LNHDA and CDR2 is SQIVND in the germline V gene (reference sequence).

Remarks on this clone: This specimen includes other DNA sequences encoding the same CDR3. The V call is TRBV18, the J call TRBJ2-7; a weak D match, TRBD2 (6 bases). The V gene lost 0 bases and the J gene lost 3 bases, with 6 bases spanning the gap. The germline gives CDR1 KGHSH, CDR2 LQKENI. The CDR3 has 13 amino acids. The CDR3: CASSPPGSYEQYF. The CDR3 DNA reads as TGTGCCAGCTCACCACCCGGGAGCTACGAGCAGTACTTC.

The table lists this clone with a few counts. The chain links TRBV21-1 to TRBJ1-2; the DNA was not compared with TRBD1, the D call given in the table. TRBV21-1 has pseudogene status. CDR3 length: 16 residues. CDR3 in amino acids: CASSKFRGGRAYGYTF. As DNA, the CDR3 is TGTGCCAGCAGCAAATTTCGAGGGGGAAGGGCCTATGGCTACACCTTC.

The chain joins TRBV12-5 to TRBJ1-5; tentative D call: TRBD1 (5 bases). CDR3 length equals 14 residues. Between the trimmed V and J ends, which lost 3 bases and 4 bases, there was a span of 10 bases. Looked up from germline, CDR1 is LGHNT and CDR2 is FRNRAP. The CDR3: CASGFGAGNQPQHF. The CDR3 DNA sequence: TGTGCTAGTGGTTTTGGGGCGGGGAATCAGCCCCAGCATTTT.

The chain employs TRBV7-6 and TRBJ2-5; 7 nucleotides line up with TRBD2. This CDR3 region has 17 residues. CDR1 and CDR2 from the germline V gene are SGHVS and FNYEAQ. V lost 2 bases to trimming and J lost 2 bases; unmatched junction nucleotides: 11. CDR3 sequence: CASSLPGRPGLQETQYF. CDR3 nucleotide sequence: TGTGCCAGCAGCTTACCGGGTAGGCCGGGACTACAAGAGACCCAGTACTTC.

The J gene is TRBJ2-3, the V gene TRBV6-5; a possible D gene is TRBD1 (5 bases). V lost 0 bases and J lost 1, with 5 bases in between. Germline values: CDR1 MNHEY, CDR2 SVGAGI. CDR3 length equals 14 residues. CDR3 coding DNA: TGTGCCAGCAGTTACTCGACAGGCACAGATACGCAGTATTTT. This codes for CASSYSTGTDTQYF.

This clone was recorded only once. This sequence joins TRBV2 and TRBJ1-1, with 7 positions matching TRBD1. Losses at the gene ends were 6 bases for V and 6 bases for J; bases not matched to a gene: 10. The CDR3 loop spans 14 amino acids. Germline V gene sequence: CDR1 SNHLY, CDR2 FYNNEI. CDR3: CASREEQGMPEAFF. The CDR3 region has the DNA TGTGCCAGCAGGGAGGAACAGGGGATGCCTGAAGCTTTCTTT.

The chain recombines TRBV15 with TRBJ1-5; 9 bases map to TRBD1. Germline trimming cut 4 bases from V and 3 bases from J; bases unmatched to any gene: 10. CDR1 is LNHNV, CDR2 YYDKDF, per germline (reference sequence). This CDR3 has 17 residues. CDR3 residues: CATSTLGQGKINQPQHF. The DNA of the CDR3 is TGTGCCACCAGCACCCTAGGACAGGGGAAAATCAATCAGCCCCAGCATTTT.

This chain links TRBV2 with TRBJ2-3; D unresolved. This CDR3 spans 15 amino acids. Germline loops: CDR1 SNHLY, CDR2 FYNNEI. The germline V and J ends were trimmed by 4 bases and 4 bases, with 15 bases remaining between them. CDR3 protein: CASSVDFAGADTQYF. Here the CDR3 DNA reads TGTGCCAGCAGTGTAGATTTCGCCGGAGCAGATACGCAGTATTTT.

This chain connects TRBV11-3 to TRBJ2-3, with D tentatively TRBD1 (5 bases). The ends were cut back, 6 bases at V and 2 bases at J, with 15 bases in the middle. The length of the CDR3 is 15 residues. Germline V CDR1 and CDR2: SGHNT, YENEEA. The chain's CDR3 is CASSPKGRVTDTQYF. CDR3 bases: TGTGCCAGCAGTCCCAAGGGCAGGGTCACAGATACGCAGTATTTT.

As DNA, the CDR3 is TGCGCCAGCAGCTTCCGACAGGGAAACTCTGGGGCCAACGTCCTGACTTTC. It yields the protein CASSFRQGNSGANVLTF. The chain links TRBV5-1 to TRBJ2-6; 7 bases fit TRBD1. The CDR3 runs to 17 residues. The J segment lost 0 bases and the V segment lost 2 bases, leaving 5 bases of the junction unmatched. Germline V gene data show CDR1 as SGHRS and CDR2 as YFSETQ.